This TCR beta chain was sequenced for a study of regulatory T cells in long-lasting Graves disease. Study-wide findings and caveats: Persistent patients shared more public clonotypes (over 2,500) than new patients (approximately 1,000). Those with persistent Graves' had less TCR diversity than newly diagnosed patients.

Of note for this clonotype: Its matching antigen is unknown.

For TCR beta, libraries came from iRepertoire HTBI primers and Arm-PCR of CDR3 regions. TCRdb reprocessed the multiplex PCR reads with MiXCR, giving one entry per CDR3 protein. The sample has about 340,000 distinct CDR3 sequences, about 18% seen once. Regarding time point: persistent/refractory GD, antithyroid drugs over 5 years with positive TRAb. PBMC-derived RNA was used for the TCR library. Patients met American Thyroid Association criteria for Graves' disease. This sequence originates from a female donor with Graves disease. The sequenced sample was peripheral blood mononuclear cells (PBMCs), obtained when the disease was refractory, from a patient treated with antithyroid drugs.

The CDR3 protein is CASSPPGGAEQYF. DNA of the CDR3: TGTGCCAGCTCACCACCCGGCGGGGCCGAGCAGTACTTC. The V call is TRBV18, the J call TRBJ2-7; perhaps TRBD2 as D (6 bases). The CDR3 has 13 residues. Germline values: CDR1 KGHSH, CDR2 LQKENI. Trimming removed 0 bases from V and 6 bases from J, with 9 bases in between. Full variable domain (missing parts from reference TRBV18 and TRBJ2-7): NAGVMQNPRHLVRRRGQEARLRCSPMKGHSHVYWYRQLPEEGLKFMVYLQKENIIDESGMPKERFSAEFPKEGPSILRIQQVVRGDSAAYFCASSPPGGAEQYFGPGTRLTVT.